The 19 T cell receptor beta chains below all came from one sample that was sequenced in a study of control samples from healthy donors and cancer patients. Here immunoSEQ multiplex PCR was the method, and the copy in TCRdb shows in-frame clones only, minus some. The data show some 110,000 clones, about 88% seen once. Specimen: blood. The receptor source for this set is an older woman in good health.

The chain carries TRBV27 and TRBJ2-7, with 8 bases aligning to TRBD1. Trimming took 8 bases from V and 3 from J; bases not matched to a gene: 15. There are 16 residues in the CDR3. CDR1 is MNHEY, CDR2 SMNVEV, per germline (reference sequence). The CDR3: CASARRGQGLGYEQYF. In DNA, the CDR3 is TGTGCCAGCGCCCGCCGCGGACAGGGATTAGGCTACGAGCAGTACTTC.

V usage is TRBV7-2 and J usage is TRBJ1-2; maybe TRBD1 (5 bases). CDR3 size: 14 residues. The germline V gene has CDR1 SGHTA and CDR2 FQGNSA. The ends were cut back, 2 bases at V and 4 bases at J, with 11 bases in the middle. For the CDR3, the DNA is TGTGCCAGCAGCTTAAGCCGACAGCTCTATGGCTACACCTTC. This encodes CASSLSRQLYGYTF.

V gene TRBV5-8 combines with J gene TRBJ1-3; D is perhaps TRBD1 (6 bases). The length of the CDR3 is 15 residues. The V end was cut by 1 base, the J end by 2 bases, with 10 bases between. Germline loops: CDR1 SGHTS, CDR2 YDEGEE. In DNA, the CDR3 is TGTGCCAGCAGCTTGCAGGGGAAGGCTGGAAACACCATATATTTT. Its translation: CASSLQGKAGNTIYF.

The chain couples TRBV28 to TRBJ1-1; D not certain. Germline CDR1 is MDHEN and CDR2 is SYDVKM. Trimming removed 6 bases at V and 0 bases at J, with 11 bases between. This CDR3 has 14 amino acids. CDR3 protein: CASRGRELNTEAFF. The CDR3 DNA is TGTGCCAGCAGGGGGAGGGAATTGAACACTGAAGCTTTCTTT.

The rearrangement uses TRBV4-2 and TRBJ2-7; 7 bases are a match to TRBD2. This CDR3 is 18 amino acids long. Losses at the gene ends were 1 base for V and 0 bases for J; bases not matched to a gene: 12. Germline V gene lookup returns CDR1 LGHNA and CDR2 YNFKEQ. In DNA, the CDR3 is TGTGCCAGCAGCCAAGTAGGGCGGCTAGCGGAGAGCTCCTACGAGCAGTACTTC. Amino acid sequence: CASSQVGRLAESSYEQYF.

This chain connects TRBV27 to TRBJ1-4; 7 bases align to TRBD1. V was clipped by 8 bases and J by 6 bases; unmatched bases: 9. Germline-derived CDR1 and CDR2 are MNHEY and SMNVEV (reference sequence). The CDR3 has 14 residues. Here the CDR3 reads CASSRRGLYEKLFF. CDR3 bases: TGTGCCAGCTCCCGGAGGGGGCTGTATGAAAAACTGTTTTTT. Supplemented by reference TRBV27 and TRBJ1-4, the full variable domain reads EAQVTQNPRYLITVTGKKLTVTCSQNMNHEYMSWYRQDPGLGLRQIYYSMNVEVTDKGDVPEGYKVSRKEKRNFPLILESPSPNQTSLYFCASSRRGLYEKLFFGSGTQLSVL.

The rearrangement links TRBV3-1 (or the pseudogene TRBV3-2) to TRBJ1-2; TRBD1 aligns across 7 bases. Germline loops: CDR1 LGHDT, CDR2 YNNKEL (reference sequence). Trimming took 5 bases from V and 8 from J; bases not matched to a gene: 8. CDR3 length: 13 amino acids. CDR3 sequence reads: CASSGDREDGYTF. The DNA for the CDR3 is TGTGCCAGCAGCGGTGACAGGGAGGACGGCTACACCTTC.

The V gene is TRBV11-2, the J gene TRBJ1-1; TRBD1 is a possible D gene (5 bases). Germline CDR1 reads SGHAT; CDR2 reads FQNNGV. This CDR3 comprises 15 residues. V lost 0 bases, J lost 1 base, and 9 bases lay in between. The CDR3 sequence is CASSLDQGSNTEAFF. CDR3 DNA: TGTGCCAGCAGCTTAGACCAGGGATCGAACACTGAAGCTTTCTTT.

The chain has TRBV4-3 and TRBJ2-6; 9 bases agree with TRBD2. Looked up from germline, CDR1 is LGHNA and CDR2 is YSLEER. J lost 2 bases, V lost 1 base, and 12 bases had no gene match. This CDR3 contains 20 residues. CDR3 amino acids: CASSQVFLAGLLAGANVLTF. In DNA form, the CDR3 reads TGCGCCAGCAGCCAAGTTTTTCTAGCGGGGCTCCTTGCTGGGGCCAACGTCCTGACTTTC.

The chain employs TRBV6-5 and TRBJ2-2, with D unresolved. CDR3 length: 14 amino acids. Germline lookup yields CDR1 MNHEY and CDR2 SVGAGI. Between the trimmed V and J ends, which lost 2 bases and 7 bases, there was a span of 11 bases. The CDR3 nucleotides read TGTGCCAGCAGTTACATGGTGGCGATCGGGGAGCTGTTTTTT. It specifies CASSYMVAIGELFF.

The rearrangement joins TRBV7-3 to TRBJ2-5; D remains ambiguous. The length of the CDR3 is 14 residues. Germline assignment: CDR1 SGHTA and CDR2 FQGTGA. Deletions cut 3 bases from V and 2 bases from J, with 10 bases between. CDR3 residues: CASSFGGKQETQYF. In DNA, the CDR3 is TGTGCCAGCAGCTTCGGCGGAAAACAAGAGACCCAGTACTTC.

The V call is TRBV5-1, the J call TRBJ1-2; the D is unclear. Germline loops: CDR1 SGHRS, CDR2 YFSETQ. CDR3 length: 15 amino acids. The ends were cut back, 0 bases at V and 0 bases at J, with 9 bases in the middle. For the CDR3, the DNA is TGCGCCAGCAGCTTGGGTCGGAATACTAACTATGGCTACACCTTC. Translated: CASSLGRNTNYGYTF.

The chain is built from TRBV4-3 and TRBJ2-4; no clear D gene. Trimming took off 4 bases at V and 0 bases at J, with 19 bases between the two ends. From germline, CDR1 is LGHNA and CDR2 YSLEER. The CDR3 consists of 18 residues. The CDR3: CASSPRPPRGAAKNIQYF. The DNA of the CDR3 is TGCGCCAGCAGCCCACGACCTCCTCGCGGCGCAGCCAAAAACATTCAGTACTTC.

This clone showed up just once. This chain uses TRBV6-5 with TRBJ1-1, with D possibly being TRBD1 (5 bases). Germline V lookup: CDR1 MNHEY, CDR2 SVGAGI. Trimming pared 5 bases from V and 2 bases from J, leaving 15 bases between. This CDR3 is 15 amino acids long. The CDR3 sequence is CASSPRSGRNTEAFF. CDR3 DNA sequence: TGTGCCAGCAGTCCGAGGTCGGGGCGAAACACTGAAGCTTTCTTT.

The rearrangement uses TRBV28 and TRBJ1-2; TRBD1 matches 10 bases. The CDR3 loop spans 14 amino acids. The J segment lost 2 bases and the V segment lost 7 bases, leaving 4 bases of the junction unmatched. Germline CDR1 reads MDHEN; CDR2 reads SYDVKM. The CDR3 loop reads CASTVGQGNYGYTF. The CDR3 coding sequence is TGTGCCAGCACAGTGGGACAGGGGAACTATGGCTACACCTTC.

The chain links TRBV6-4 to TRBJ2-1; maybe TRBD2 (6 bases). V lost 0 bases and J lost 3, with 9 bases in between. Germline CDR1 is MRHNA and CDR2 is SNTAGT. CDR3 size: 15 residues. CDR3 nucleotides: TGTGCCAGCAGTGACTCTGGCGGGGTCTACAATGAGCAGTTCTTC. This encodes CASSDSGGVYNEQFF.

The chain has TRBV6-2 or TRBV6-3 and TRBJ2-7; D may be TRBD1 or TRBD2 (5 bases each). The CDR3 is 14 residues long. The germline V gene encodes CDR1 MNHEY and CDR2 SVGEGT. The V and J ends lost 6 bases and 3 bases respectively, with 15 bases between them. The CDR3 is CASSFRETVYEQYF. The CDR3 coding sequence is TGTGCCAGCAGCTTCAGGGAGACAGTCTACGAGCAGTACTTC.

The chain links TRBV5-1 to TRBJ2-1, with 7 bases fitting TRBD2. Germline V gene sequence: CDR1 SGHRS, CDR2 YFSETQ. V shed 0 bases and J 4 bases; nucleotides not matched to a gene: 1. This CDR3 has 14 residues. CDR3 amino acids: CASSLVGLYNEQFF. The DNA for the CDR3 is TGCGCCAGCAGCTTGGTGGGACTATACAATGAGCAGTTCTTC. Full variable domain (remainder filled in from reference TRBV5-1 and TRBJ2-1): KAGVTQTPRYLIKTRGQQVTLSCSPISGHRSVSWYQQTPGQGLQFLFEYFSETQRNKGNFPGRFSGRQFSNSRSEMNVSTLELGDSALYLCASSLVGLYNEQFFGPGTRLTVL.

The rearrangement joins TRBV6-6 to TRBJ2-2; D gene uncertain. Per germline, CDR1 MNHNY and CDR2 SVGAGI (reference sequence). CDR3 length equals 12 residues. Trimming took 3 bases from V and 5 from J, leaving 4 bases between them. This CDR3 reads CASSYRTGELFF. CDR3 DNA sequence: TGTGCCAGCAGTTATCGAACCGGGGAGCTGTTTTTT.